The source of this T cell receptor (beta chain) is a study of blood T cell repertoires in COVID-19. About the study: Some COVID-19 samples were acute and others convalescent; all came from the United States, Italy and Spain. The cDNA or gDNA used as material had been derived from T cells, B-cell-depleted T cells, or PBMCs.

How the authors handled the data: Quantification of nucleated cells was approximated via reference gene primer amplification. The protocol was immunoSEQ multiplex PCR, while the TCRdb copy is restricted to in-frame clones and leaves out a portion. Clonal size and the V and J genes are those of that table, whereas D and trimming came from the DNA. The sample lists around 330,000 clones; roughly 90% were seen once. The ends lost 1 base at V and 2 bases at J; junction bases unmatched: 9. Germline-derived CDR1 and CDR2 are SGHNT and YYREEE (reference sequence). The CDR3 runs to 18 residues. The V gene is TRBV5-4, the J gene TRBJ2-6; 7 bases align to TRBD2. The source of this sequence is a woman in her forties or fifties with active or convalescent COVID-19. The sample consisted of peripheral blood. CDR3 sequence (DNA): TGTGCCAGCAGCTTGAGTGTCCAGCGGGGAACTGGGGCCAACGTCCTGACTTTC. Encoded protein: CASSLSVQRGTGANVLTF. Full variable domain (remainder filled in from reference TRBV5-4 and TRBJ2-6): ETGVTQSPTHLIKTRGQQVTLRCSSQSGHNTVSWYQQALGQGPQFIFQYYREEENGRGNFPPRFSGLQFPNYSSELNVNALELDDSALYLCASSLSVQRGTGANVLTFGAGSRLTVL.